These 2 T cell receptor beta chains came from one sample sequenced in a study of T cell repertoires in aging, cancer and after chemotherapy. Rearranged V-D-J TRB sequences were amplified with a mixed TRB-A/B primer pool. TCRdb reprocessed the multiplex PCR reads via MiXCR and lists one record per CDR3 protein. Here the sample spans 8,500 to 13,000 distinct CDR3 sequences, approximately 30% being singletons. TCR beta rearrangements were amplified from peripheral blood genomic DNA. Input material: blood. These receptors all come from a human donor in good health.

Concerning this clonotype: A single base separates this from a much larger clone, so it may be a read error. DNA for the CDR3: TGTACCAGCAGTGCAAGGGACAGGGGAGGGTCTGGGGCCAACGTCCTGACTTTC. It yields the protein CTSSARDRGGSGANVLTF. This rearrangement joins TRBV6-2 or TRBV6-3 to TRBJ2-6; TRBD1 matches 10 bases. Germline lookup yields CDR1 MNHEY and CDR2 SVGEGT. CDR3 length equals 18 residues.

The chain combines TRBV5-4 with TRBJ2-7; 10 nucleotides match TRBD1. CDR1 SGHNT and CDR2 YYREEE come from the germline V gene (reference sequence). The CDR3 sequence is 14 residues long. Unmatched junction bases numbered 7, after V lost 3 bases and J lost 7 bases. The CDR3 loop reads CASSSGGQGREQYF. Here the CDR3 DNA reads TGTGCCAGCAGCTCGGGGGGACAGGGGAGGGAGCAGTACTTC.